The rows below give T cell receptor beta chains drawn from one sample of a study of blood T cell repertoires in COVID-19. Sequencing was performed with immunoSEQ multiplex PCR; in TCRdb, only in-frame clones are kept and a portion is missing. Here the sample spans a few hundred thousand clones, more than 75% being singletons. The sample taken for sequencing was peripheral blood. The receptors originated from a man in his 60s with acute or convalescent COVID-19. The CDR3 runs from the conserved cysteine through the conserved F or W. Fields, in order: D gene, clone size, J gene, V gene, CDR3 protein, CDR3 DNA. A D gene is named only where the DNA matches it firmly. Clone size appears in some rows only: once, few, many, or a class for an expanded clone.

D: TRBD1
size: .
J: TRBJ1-1
V: TRBV7-2
CDR3: CASSFDRGNTEAFF
DNA: TGTGCCAGCAGTTTCGACAGGGGGAACACTGAAGCTTTCTTT

D: .
size: .
J: TRBJ1-2
V: TRBV5-1
CDR3: CASSFRTGGYTF
DNA: TGCGCCAGCAGCTTTCGAACAGGGGGCTACACCTTC

D: .
size: .
J: TRBJ2-3
V: TRBV25-1
CDR3: CASSAGGRSTDTQYF
DNA: TGTGCCAGCAGTGCCGGAGGCCGTAGCACAGATACGCAGTATTTT

D: TRBD1
size: .
J: TRBJ2-5
V: TRBV5-1
CDR3: CASSPGEQGFVGETQYF
DNA: TGCGCCAGCAGCCCGGGTGAACAGGGGTTTGTGGGAGAGACCCAGTACTTC

D: TRBD1
size: .
J: TRBJ2-7
V: TRBV11-3
CDR3: CASSFRDSYEQYF
DNA: TGTGCCAGCAGCTTTCGGGACAGCTACGAGCAGTACTTC

D: TRBD1
size: .
J: TRBJ1-6
V: TRBV2
CDR3: CASKPGQGGFGNSPLHF
DNA: TGTGCCAGCAAGCCGGGACAGGGTGGGTTTGGGAATTCACCCCTCCACTTT

D: TRBD1
size: .
J: TRBJ1-1
V: TRBV18
CDR3: CASSPVGGIEDTEAFF
DNA: TGTGCCAGCTCCCCGGTAGGGGGCATAGAGGACACTGAAGCTTTCTTT

D: .
size: .
J: TRBJ2-7
V: TRBV21-1
CDR3: CASSNRDRGIYEQYF
DNA: TGTGCCAGCAGCAACCGGGACAGGGGAATCTACGAGCAGTACTTC

D: TRBD1
size: .
J: TRBJ2-5
V: TRBV6-6
CDR3: CASSPLGGGQGFQETQYF
DNA: TGTGCCAGCAGTCCCCTCGGTGGGGGACAGGGGTTTCAAGAGACCCAGTACTTC

D: TRBD1
size: .
J: TRBJ1-1
V: TRBV5-1
CDR3: CASRKTGTGKPNTEAFF
DNA: TGCGCCAGCCGAAAGACCGGGACAGGGAAGCCTAACACTGAAGCTTTCTTT

D: .
size: once
J: TRBJ1-5
V: TRBV6-5
CDR3: CASRGGDQPQHF
DNA: TGTGCCAGCAGGGGCGGGGATCAGCCCCAGCATTTT

D: .
size: once
J: TRBJ1-5
V: TRBV2
CDR3: CASSASGGGSNQPQHF
DNA: TGTGCCAGCAGTGCCTCCGGGGGGGGGAGCAATCAGCCCCAGCATTTT

D: TRBD2
size: once
J: TRBJ2-3
V: TRBV11-3
CDR3: CASSHGLALGHTDTQYF
DNA: TGTGCCAGCAGCCACGGACTAGCCCTGGGGCACACAGATACGCAGTATTTT

D: TRBD1
size: .
J: TRBJ2-7
V: TRBV18
CDR3: CASSPGQGPLKEQYF
DNA: TGTGCCAGCTCACCGGGACAGGGGCCGCTCAAGGAGCAGTACTTC

D: TRBD2
size: few
J: TRBJ2-5
V: TRBV12-3/TRBV12-4
CDR3: CASSLGLAGTQYF
DNA: TGTGCCAGCAGTTTAGGGCTAGCGGGCACCCAGTACTTC

D: TRBD2
size: .
J: TRBJ2-5
V: TRBV5-4
CDR3: CASSPQLQAGGKETQYF
DNA: TGTGCCAGCAGCCCACAACTCCAGGCGGGGGGTAAGGAGACCCAGTACTTC